The 19 T cell receptor beta chains below come from one sample, sequenced in a study of monozygotic twins with inflammatory bowel disease. TCRdb reprocessed the 5' RACE reads and keeps a single row for each CDR3 protein, giving no DNA. The sample table includes some 330,000 distinct CDR3 sequences. Sequencing was performed on blood. The receptors originated from a human donor with ulcerative colitis or Crohn's disease, or a healthy co-twin of an affected twin (not recorded which).

The CDR3 protein is CSVLTGSSGNTIYF. V is TRBV29-1 and J is TRBJ1-3; the D call of TRBD1 rests on TCRdb alone, since no DNA is present to check it. CDR3 length equals 14 residues. Germline CDR1 is SQVTM and CDR2 is ANQGSEA.

This rearrangement joins TRBV6-2 or TRBV6-3 to TRBJ2-5; without DNA, the TCRdb call of TRBD2 cannot be checked. The CDR3 extends over 14 amino acids. CDR1 is MNHEY and CDR2 is SVGEGT in the germline V gene. CDR3 residues: CASSHRGAKETQYF.

The chain links TRBV7-9 to TRBJ1-2. Germline assignment: CDR1 SEHNR and CDR2 FQNEAQ (reference sequence). The CDR3 runs to 15 residues. CDR3 region: CASSPYTSFGYGYTF.

J is TRBJ2-1 and V is TRBV5-1. The V gene's germline CDR1 is SGHRS and CDR2 YFSETQ. This CDR3 region has 12 residues. The chain's CDR3 is CASSASLDEQFF.

The chain combines TRBV10-3 with TRBJ2-3; checking the TCRdb D call of TRBD1 is not possible without DNA. The CDR3 extends over 15 amino acids. From germline, CDR1 is ENHRY and CDR2 SYGVKD. The CDR3 is CAIRGSRDSTDTQYF.

The chain uses TRBV20-1 and TRBJ2-5; TCRdb calls TRBD1, which cannot be checked without DNA. Germline lookup yields CDR1 DFQATT and CDR2 SNEGSKA (reference sequence). The CDR3 spans 11 residues. The CDR3 region is CSALPPETQYF.

V usage is TRBV20-1 and J usage is TRBJ2-1; TCRdb's assignment of TRBD2 cannot be checked, as there is no DNA. The length of the CDR3 is 14 residues. Germline-derived CDR1 and CDR2 are DFQATT and SNEGSKA (reference sequence). The CDR3 protein is CSLILAGGYNEQFF.

The V call is TRBV29-1, the J call TRBJ2-1; TCRdb returns TRBD1, unconfirmable since there is no DNA. Germline values: CDR1 SQVTM, CDR2 ANQGSEA. The CDR3 consists of 13 residues. CDR3 region: CSVVAPDNNEQFF.

The V call is TRBV11-3, the J call TRBJ2-1; TCRdb indicates TRBD2, and absent DNA this call remains unverified. CDR3 size: 14 residues. Germline V CDR1 and CDR2: SGHNT, YENEEA. The CDR3: CASSLTGGSNEQFF.

The chain links TRBV3-1 to TRBJ2-2; the D call from TCRdb, TRBD1, cannot be confirmed without DNA. The germline V gene encodes CDR1 LGHDT and CDR2 YNNKEL (reference sequence). The length of the CDR3 is 16 residues. CDR3 region: CASSQGGQALTGELFF.

The J gene is TRBJ1-5, the V gene TRBV19; the D call from TCRdb, TRBD1, cannot be confirmed without DNA. The germline CDR1 and CDR2 sequences are LNHDA and SQIVND (reference sequence). There are 16 residues in the CDR3. CDR3 sequence: CASRTTGGRSNQPQHF.

The CDR3 spells CATTPGTSGEEQYF. The V and J genes are TRBV5-1 and TRBJ2-7; the TRBD2 assignment by TCRdb is unverifiable without DNA. Germline CDR1 and CDR2: SGHRS and YFSETQ. The CDR3 spans 14 residues.

The chain combines TRBV2 with TRBJ2-7; TCRdb names TRBD2, which stays unverified in the absence of DNA. CDR1 and CDR2 (germline): SNHLY, FYNNEI. This CDR3 is built from 16 residues. The CDR3 protein is CASSERFARGAYEQYF.

This rearrangement joins TRBV29-1 to TRBJ1-2. Germline CDR1 SQVTM, CDR2 ANQGSEA. The CDR3 runs 14 residues. The CDR3 is CSVVGSGDVDGYTF.

This chain links TRBV7-9 with TRBJ2-3; TCRdb's assignment of TRBD2 cannot be checked, as there is no DNA. Germline lookup yields CDR1 SEHNR and CDR2 FQNEAQ (reference sequence). The CDR3 extends over 15 amino acids. The CDR3 reads CASSASRSRVDTQYF. The whole variable domain, remainder taken from reference TRBV7-9 and TRBJ2-3, is DTGVSQNPRHKITKRGQNVTFRCDPISEHNRLYWYRQTLGQGPEFLTYFQNEAQLEKSRLLSDRFSAERPKGSFSTLEIQRTEQGDSAMYLCASSASRSRVDTQYFGPGTRLTVL.

The rearrangement uses TRBV7-2 and TRBJ2-7; TCRdb picks TRBD2, but there is no DNA to check that call. The CDR3 contains 14 residues. The germline CDR1 and CDR2 sequences are SGHTA and FQGNSA. This CDR3 is CASSQGLDVYEQYF. The full variable domain, completed using reference TRBV7-2 and TRBJ2-7, is GAGVSQSPSNKVTEKGKDVELRCDPISGHTALYWYRQSLGQGLEFLIYFQGNSAPDKSGLPSDRFSAERTGGSVSTLTIQRTQQEDSAVYLCASSQGLDVYEQYFGPGTRLTVT.

The V call is TRBV6-1, the J call TRBJ2-2; TCRdb picks TRBD2, but there is no DNA to check that call. The CDR3 spans 15 residues. Germline V gene data show CDR1 as MNHNS and CDR2 as SASEGT. The CDR3 reads CASRAGRINTGELFF.

The chain carries TRBV18 and TRBJ2-7. The CDR3 runs to 12 residues. From germline, CDR1 is KGHSH and CDR2 LQKENI. The CDR3 loop is CASSPPGREQYF.

The rearrangement uses TRBV20-1 and TRBJ2-1; the TCRdb call, TRBD2, lacks DNA for checking. Germline V lookup: CDR1 DFQATT, CDR2 SNEGSKA (reference sequence). This CDR3 is built from 20 residues. The CDR3 sequence is CSAREPPASGRTRFYNEQFF.